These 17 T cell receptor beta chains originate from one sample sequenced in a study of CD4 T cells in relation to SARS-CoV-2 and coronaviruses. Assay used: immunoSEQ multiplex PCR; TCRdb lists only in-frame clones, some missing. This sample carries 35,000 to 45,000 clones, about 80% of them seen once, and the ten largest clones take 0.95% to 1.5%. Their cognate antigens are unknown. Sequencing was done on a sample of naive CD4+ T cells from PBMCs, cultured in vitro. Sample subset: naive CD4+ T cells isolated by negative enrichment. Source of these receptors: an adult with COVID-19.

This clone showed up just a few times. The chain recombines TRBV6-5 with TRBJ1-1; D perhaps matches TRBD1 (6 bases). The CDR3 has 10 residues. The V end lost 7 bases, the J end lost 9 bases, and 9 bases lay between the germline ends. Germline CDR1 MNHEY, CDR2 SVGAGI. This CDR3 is CASIGQKAFF. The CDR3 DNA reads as TGTGCCAGCATTGGACAGAAAGCTTTCTTT.

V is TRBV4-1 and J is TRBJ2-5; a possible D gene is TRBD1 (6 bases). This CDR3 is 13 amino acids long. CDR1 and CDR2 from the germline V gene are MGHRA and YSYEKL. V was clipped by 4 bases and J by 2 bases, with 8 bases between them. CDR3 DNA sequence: TGCGCCAGCAGCCCCGGACAGCAAGAGACCCAGTACTTC. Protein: CASSPGQQETQYF.

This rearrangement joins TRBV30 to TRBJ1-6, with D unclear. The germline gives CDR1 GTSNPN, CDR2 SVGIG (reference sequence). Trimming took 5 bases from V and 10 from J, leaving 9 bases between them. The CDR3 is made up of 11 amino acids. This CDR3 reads CAWGSGSPLHF. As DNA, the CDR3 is TGTGCCTGGGGATCGGGGTCACCCCTCCACTTT. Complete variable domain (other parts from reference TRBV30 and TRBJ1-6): SQTIHQWPATLVQPVGSPLSLECTVEGTSNPNLYWYRQAAGRGLQLLFYSVGIGQISSEVPQNLSASRPQDRQFILSSKKLLLSDSGFYLCAWGSGSPLHFGNGTRLTVT.

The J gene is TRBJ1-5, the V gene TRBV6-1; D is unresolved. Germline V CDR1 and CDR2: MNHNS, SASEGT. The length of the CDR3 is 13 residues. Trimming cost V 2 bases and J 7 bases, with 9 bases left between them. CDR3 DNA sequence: TGTGCCAGCAGTGAAATTCTCGGGCAGCCCCAGCATTTT. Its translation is CASSEILGQPQHF.

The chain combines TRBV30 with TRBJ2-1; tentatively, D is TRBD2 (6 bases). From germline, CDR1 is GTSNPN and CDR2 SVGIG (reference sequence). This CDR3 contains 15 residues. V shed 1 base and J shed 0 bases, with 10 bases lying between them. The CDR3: CAWSGEASSYNEQFF. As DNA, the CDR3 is TGTGCCTGGAGTGGGGAGGCGAGCTCCTACAATGAGCAGTTCTTC.

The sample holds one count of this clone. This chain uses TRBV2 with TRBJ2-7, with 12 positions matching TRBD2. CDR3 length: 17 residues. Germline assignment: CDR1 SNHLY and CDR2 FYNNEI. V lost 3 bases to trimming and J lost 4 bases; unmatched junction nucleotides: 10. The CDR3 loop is CASSDSRASGRAYEQYF. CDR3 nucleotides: TGTGCCAGCAGTGATTCTAGGGCTAGCGGGAGGGCTTACGAGCAGTACTTC.

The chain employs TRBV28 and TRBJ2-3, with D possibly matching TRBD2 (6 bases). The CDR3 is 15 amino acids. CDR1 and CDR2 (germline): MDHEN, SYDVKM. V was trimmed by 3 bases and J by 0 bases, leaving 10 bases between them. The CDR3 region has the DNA TGTGCCAGCAGTTTTGGTAGCGGAAGCACAGATACGCAGTATTTT. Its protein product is CASSFGSGSTDTQYF.

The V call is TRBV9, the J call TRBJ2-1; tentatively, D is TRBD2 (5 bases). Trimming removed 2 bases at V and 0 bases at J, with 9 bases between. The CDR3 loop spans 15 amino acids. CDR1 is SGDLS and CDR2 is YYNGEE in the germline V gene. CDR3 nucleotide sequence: TGTGCCAGCAGCGTCAGCGGAAGCTCCTACAATGAGCAGTTCTTC. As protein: CASSVSGSSYNEQFF. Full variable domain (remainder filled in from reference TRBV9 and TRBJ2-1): DSGVTQTPKHLITATGQRVTLRCSPRSGDLSVYWYQQSLDQGLQFLIQYYNGEERAKGNILERFSAQQFPDLHSELNLSSLELGDSALYFCASSVSGSSYNEQFFGPGTRLTVL.

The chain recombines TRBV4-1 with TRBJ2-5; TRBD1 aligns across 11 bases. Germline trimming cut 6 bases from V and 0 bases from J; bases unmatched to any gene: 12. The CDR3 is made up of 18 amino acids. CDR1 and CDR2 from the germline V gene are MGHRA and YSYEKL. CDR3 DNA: TGCGCCAGCAGTCACCTGGACAGGGGGCGAGCCCACCAAGAGACCCAGTACTTC. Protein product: CASSHLDRGRAHQETQYF.

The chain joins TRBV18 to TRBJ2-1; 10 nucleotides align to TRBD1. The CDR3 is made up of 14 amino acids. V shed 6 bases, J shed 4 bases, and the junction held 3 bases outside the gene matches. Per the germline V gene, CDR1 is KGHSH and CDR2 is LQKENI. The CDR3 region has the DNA TGTGCCAGCTCCGGGACAGGGGCATACAATGAGCAGTTCTTC. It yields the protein CASSGTGAYNEQFF.

The DNA for the CDR3 is TGTGCCAGCAGTCACGACTCCCCTCGCGAGCAGTACTTC. It specifies CASSHDSPREQYF. The chain carries TRBV6-2 or TRBV6-3 and TRBJ2-7; unclear D gene. This CDR3 comprises 13 residues. Trimming removed 5 bases from V and 6 bases from J, with 14 bases in between. Germline values: CDR1 MNHEY, CDR2 SVGEGT.

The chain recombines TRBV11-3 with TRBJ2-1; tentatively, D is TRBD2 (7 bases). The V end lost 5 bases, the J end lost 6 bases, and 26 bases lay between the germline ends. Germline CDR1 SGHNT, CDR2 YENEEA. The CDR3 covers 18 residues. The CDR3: CASSPKVGGPSAFNEQFF. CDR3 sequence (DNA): TGTGCCAGCAGCCCAAAGGTCGGGGGGCCTTCGGCTTTCAATGAGCAGTTCTTC. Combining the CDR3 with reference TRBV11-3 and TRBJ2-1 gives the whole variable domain EAGVVQSPRYKIIEKKQPVAFWCNPISGHNTLYWYLQNLGQGPELLIRYENEEAVDDSQLPKDRFSAERLKGVDSTLKIQPAELGDSAVYLCASSPKVGGPSAFNEQFFGPGTRLTVL.

The CDR3 is CSASNSASGSPDTQYF. CDR3 nucleotides: TGCAGTGCTAGTAATTCGGCTAGCGGGAGCCCAGATACGCAGTATTTT. V is TRBV20-1 and J is TRBJ2-3; 10 bases map to TRBD2. CDR1 and CDR2 (germline): DFQATT, SNEGSKA (reference sequence). V was clipped by 3 bases and J by 4 bases; unmatched bases: 10. The CDR3 has 16 residues.

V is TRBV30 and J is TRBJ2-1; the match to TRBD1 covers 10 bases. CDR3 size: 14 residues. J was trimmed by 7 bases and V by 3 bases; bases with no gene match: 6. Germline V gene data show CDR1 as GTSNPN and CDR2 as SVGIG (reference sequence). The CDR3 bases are TGTGCCTGGAGCCGGGACAGGGGTAGGAATGAGCAGTTCTTC. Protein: CAWSRDRGRNEQFF.

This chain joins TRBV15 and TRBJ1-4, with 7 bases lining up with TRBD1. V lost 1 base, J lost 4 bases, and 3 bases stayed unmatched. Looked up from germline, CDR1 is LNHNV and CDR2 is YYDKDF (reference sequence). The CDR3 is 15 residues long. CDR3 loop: CATSRAAGGNEKLFF. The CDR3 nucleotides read TGTGCCACCAGCAGAGCCGCAGGGGGTAATGAAAAACTGTTTTTT.

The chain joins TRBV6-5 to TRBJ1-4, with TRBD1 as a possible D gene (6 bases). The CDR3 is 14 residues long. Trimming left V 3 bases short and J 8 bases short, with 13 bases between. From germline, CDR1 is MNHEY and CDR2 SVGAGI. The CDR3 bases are TGTGCCAGCAGTTATTCAGGGGAACACGAAAAACTGTTTTTT. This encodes CASSYSGEHEKLFF.

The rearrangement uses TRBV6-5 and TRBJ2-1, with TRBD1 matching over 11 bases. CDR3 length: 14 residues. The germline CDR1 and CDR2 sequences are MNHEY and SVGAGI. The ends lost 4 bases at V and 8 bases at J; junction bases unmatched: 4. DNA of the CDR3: TGTGCCAGCAGTTCCGTGGGACAGGGGGATGAGCAGTTCTTC. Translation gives CASSSVGQGDEQFF.